Listed below are T cell receptor beta chains from one sample, sequenced in a study of CD8 T cells in Susac syndrome. MiXCR, run by TCRdb on the immunoSEQ multiplex PCR reads, gives a single entry per CDR3 protein. The profile shows more than 150,000 distinct CDR3 sequences, just over 90% of them singletons. Sample: CD4+ T cells from PBMCs. The receptors originated from a human donor in good health. Each CDR3 is given with its conserved first and last residue. D genes are given only for firm matches. Clone size is given for some rows only: seen once, a few or many times, or a class if the clone is expanded.

V: TRBV28
J: TRBJ2-7
size: -
D: -
CDR3: CASSLPEQATKYF
DNA: TGTGCCAGCAGCCTTCCGGAACAGGCAACGAAGTACTTC

V: TRBV5-1
J: TRBJ2-5
size: -
D: -
CDR3: CASQRSTGQETQYF
DNA: TGCGCCAGCCAACGATCTACAGGACAAGAGACCCAGTACTTC

V: TRBV12-3/TRBV12-4
J: TRBJ2-1
size: once
D: -
CDR3: CASSYIGASRGDEQFF
DNA: TGTGCCAGCAGTTACATCGGGGCCTCAAGGGGCGATGAGCAGTTCTTC

V: TRBV29-1
J: TRBJ2-7
size: -
D: TRBD1
CDR3: CSVQGQGEGPQYF
DNA: TGCAGCGTCCAGGGGCAGGGGGAAGGGCCGCAGTACTTC

V: TRBV6-1
J: TRBJ1-2
size: -
D: TRBD1
CDR3: CASRVQGRGGYGYTF
DNA: TGTGCCAGCAGGGTACAGGGGCGAGGAGGCTATGGCTACACCTTC

V: TRBV2
J: TRBJ2-7
size: -
D: -
CDR3: CASTSGGGTLYEQYF
DNA: TGTGCCAGCACCTCAGGGGGGGGCACACTCTACGAGCAGTACTTC

V: TRBV7-6
J: TRBJ2-3
size: -
D: -
CDR3: CASSLHFGLADSTSTDTQYF
DNA: TGTGCCAGCAGCTTACACTTCGGCCTAGCTGACTCGACTAGCACAGATACGCAGTATTTT

V: TRBV15
J: TRBJ2-3
size: once
D: TRBD1
CDR3: CATSSMLQGVSTDTQYF
DNA: TGTGCCACCAGCTCCATGCTCCAGGGGGTCAGCACAGATACGCAGTATTTT

V: TRBV19
J: TRBJ2-7
size: -
D: -
CDR3: CASRRQENSYEQYF
DNA: TGTGCCAGTAGAAGGCAGGAGAACTCCTACGAGCAGTACTTC

V: TRBV2
J: TRBJ2-2
size: -
D: -
CDR3: CASSERQLTGELFF
DNA: TGTGCCAGCAGTGAAAGACAGCTCACCGGGGAGCTGTTTTTT

V: TRBV20-1
J: TRBJ2-1
size: -
D: TRBD2
CDR3: CSAQTSGRGNEQFF
DNA: TGCAGTGCCCAAACTAGCGGGAGGGGTAATGAGCAGTTCTTC

V: TRBV28
J: TRBJ2-7
size: -
D: -
CDR3: CASRTVYEQYF
DNA: TGTGCCAGCAGGACGGTCTACGAGCAGTACTTC

V: TRBV7-8
J: TRBJ2-7
size: few
D: -
CDR3: CASSLNRNYEQYF
DNA: TGTGCCAGCAGCTTAAACAGGAACTACGAGCAGTACTTC

V: TRBV28
J: TRBJ2-3
size: -
D: TRBD2
CDR3: CASSSGTRVMGVTQYF
DNA: TGTGCCAGCAGTTCAGGGACTAGGGTAATGGGAGTTACGCAGTATTTT

V: TRBV28
J: TRBJ1-5
size: -
D: -
CDR3: CASSSLGVYGNQPQHF
DNA: TGTGCCAGCAGCTCATTAGGGGTTTACGGCAATCAGCCCCAGCATTTT

V: TRBV5-1
J: TRBJ2-3
size: -
D: TRBD1
CDR3: CASSLTGQGVPTDTQYF
DNA: TGCGCCAGCAGCTTAACGGGACAGGGAGTCCCCACAGATACGCAGTATTTT

V: TRBV19
J: TRBJ2-5
size: -
D: TRBD2
CDR3: CASTQRGRETQYF
DNA: TGTGCCAGTACCCAGCGGGGTAGAGAGACCCAGTACTTC

V: TRBV24-1
J: TRBJ2-3
size: once
D: -
CDR3: CATSYSAGGAPDTQYF
DNA: TGTGCCACCAGTTACTCGGCAGGAGGGGCCCCAGATACGCAGTATTTT

V: TRBV7-2
J: TRBJ2-3
size: -
D: -
CDR3: CASSLAGHTDTQYF
DNA: TGTGCCAGCAGCTTAGCGGGGCACACAGATACGCAGTATTTT

V: TRBV6-6
J: TRBJ2-1
size: -
D: TRBD2
CDR3: CASIRSGLDHNEQFF
DNA: TGTGCCAGCATTAGATCGGGACTAGATCACAATGAGCAGTTCTTC

V: TRBV19
J: TRBJ1-3
size: -
D: -
CDR3: CASLLQSSGNTIYF
DNA: TGTGCCAGCCTTCTTCAGAGCTCTGGAAACACCATATATTTT

V: TRBV9
J: TRBJ2-1
size: -
D: TRBD1
CDR3: CASSVVVGTGNEQFF
DNA: TGTGCCAGCAGCGTAGTGGTGGGGACAGGGAATGAGCAGTTCTTC

V: TRBV20-1
J: TRBJ2-2
size: few
D: -
CDR3: CSAYGPGRNTGELFF
DNA: TGCAGTGCCTATGGGCCCGGACGGAACACCGGGGAGCTGTTTTTT

V: TRBV10-3
J: TRBJ2-7
size: -
D: TRBD2
CDR3: CAIGLASYEQYF
DNA: TGTGCCATTGGACTAGCGAGCTACGAGCAGTACTTC

V: TRBV29-1
J: TRBJ1-2
size: -
D: TRBD1
CDR3: CSVTTGGSNYGYTF
DNA: TGCAGCGTTACGACAGGGGGATCTAACTATGGCTACACCTTC

V: TRBV7-2
J: TRBJ2-5
size: -
D: TRBD2
CDR3: CASSLSWGGETQYF
DNA: TGTGCCAGCAGCTTATCCTGGGGGGGGGAGACCCAGTACTTC

V: TRBV29-1
J: TRBJ1-5
size: -
D: -
CDR3: CSVGAEGQPQHF
DNA: TGCAGCGTTGGGGCAGAAGGACAGCCCCAGCATTTT

V: TRBV5-1
J: TRBJ1-1
size: -
D: -
CDR3: CASSSLLNTEAFF
DNA: TGCGCCAGCAGCTCACTACTGAACACTGAAGCTTTCTTT

V: TRBV11-2
J: TRBJ1-4
size: -
D: -
CDR3: CASSLWEREKLFF
DNA: TGTGCCAGCAGCTTATGGGAGAGAGAAAAACTGTTTTTT

V: TRBV12-3/TRBV12-4
J: TRBJ2-2
size: -
D: -
CDR3: CASSSWAGARELFF
DNA: TGTGCCAGCAGTTCTTGGGCCGGGGCGAGGGAGCTGTTTTTT

V: TRBV20-1
J: TRBJ1-4
size: -
D: TRBD1
CDR3: CSARDRTGGDEKLFF
DNA: TGCAGTGCTAGAGATAGGACAGGGGGGGATGAAAAACTGTTTTTT

V: TRBV18
J: TRBJ2-3
size: -
D: TRBD1
CDR3: CASSLGTGTDTQYF
DNA: TGTGCCAGCTCACTTGGGACAGGCACAGATACGCAGTATTTT

V: TRBV12-3/TRBV12-4
J: TRBJ1-6
size: -
D: TRBD1
CDR3: CASRMGTAKNSPLHF
DNA: TGTGCCAGCAGGATGGGGACAGCCAAAAATTCACCCCTCCACTTT

V: TRBV20-1
J: TRBJ2-3
size: once
D: TRBD1
CDR3: CSATDRRGPTDTQYF
DNA: TGCAGTGCTACCGACCGCAGGGGGCCTACAGATACGCAGTATTTT

V: TRBV20-1
J: TRBJ2-7
size: -
D: -
CDR3: CSASYLAYEQYF
DNA: TGCAGTGCTAGCTACCTAGCCTACGAGCAGTACTTC

V: TRBV27
J: TRBJ1-4
size: once
D: -
CDR3: CASRPRGNEKLFF
DNA: TGTGCCAGCAGGCCTAGAGGGAATGAAAAACTGTTTTTT

V: TRBV20-1
J: TRBJ2-1
size: -
D: -
CDR3: CSARDPLTSYNEQFF
DNA: TGCAGTGCTAGAGATCCACTTACCTCCTACAATGAGCAGTTCTTC

V: TRBV12-3/TRBV12-4
J: TRBJ2-4
size: once
D: -
CDR3: CASSFGANIQYF
DNA: TGTGCCAGCAGTTTTGGAGCAAACATTCAGTACTTC

V: TRBV7-9
J: TRBJ2-1
size: -
D: -
CDR3: CASSGPGPKNEQFF
DNA: TGTGCCAGCAGCGGCCCGGGGCCGAAGAATGAGCAGTTCTTC

V: TRBV6-5
J: TRBJ2-3
size: -
D: -
CDR3: CASSYGRGAVRQYF
DNA: TGTGCCAGCAGTTACGGCAGGGGGGCCGTGCGGCAGTATTTT

V: TRBV3-1
J: TRBJ1-3
size: -
D: -
CDR3: CASSQQAASGNTIYF
DNA: TGTGCCAGCAGCCAACAGGCGGCCTCAGGAAACACCATATATTTT

V: TRBV27
J: TRBJ2-2
size: -
D: -
CDR3: CASSLVASGELFF
DNA: TGTGCCAGCAGTTTGGTTGCATCCGGGGAGCTGTTTTTT

V: TRBV3-1
J: TRBJ2-1
size: -
D: TRBD2
CDR3: CASSPVLLADNEQFF
DNA: TGTGCCAGCAGCCCCGTATTACTAGCGGACAATGAGCAGTTCTTC

V: TRBV18
J: TRBJ1-1
size: once
D: -
CDR3: CASSPPSRTNTEAFF
DNA: TGTGCCAGCTCACCACCCAGTAGGACGAACACTGAAGCTTTCTTT

V: TRBV7-9
J: TRBJ1-6
size: -
D: -
CDR3: CASSPAGGYNSPLHF
DNA: TGTGCCAGCAGCCCGGCGGGGGGTTATAATTCACCCCTCCACTTT

V: TRBV29-1
J: TRBJ1-1
size: -
D: -
CDR3: CSVSGQQNTEAFF
DNA: TGCAGCGTCTCCGGACAGCAGAACACTGAAGCTTTCTTT

V: TRBV6-5
J: TRBJ1-2
size: -
D: -
CDR3: CASSRSWGLNYGYTF
DNA: TGTGCCAGCAGCCGTTCTTGGGGGTTAAACTATGGCTACACCTTC

V: TRBV12-3/TRBV12-4
J: TRBJ2-5
size: -
D: -
CDR3: CASSPRSTASKGTQYF
DNA: TGTGCCAGCAGCCCACGATCGACAGCATCTAAGGGGACCCAGTACTTC

V: TRBV30
J: TRBJ2-7
size: -
D: -
CDR3: CAWNRGLSSYEQYF
DNA: TGTGCCTGGAATCGGGGCCTCAGCTCCTACGAGCAGTACTTC

V: TRBV29-1
J: TRBJ2-5
size: -
D: TRBD1
CDR3: CSVLPGGLETQYF
DNA: TGCAGCGTCCTTCCAGGGGGCCTTGAGACCCAGTACTTC